These 20 T cell receptor beta chains came from one sample sequenced in a study of vaccination and CD4 T cells after COVID-19. Their antigens are not known. Noted treatment: roughly 11-day PBMC culture with coronavirus spike peptide pools or control peptides (ViraFEST assay). The assay that was used to sequence DNA from cultured CD4+ T cells was the Oncomine TCR Beta short-read assay. MiXCR, run by TCRdb on the PCR reads, gives a single entry per CDR3 protein. The sample includes around 4,600 distinct CDR3 sequences, approximately 40% of them seen just once. The sequencing input was CD4+ T cells from blood, cultured in vitro. Every receptor here comes from a human donor who had recovered from COVID-19.

This clonotype was detected a few times. The CDR3 protein is CASRPDGSNSPLHF. In nucleotides, the CDR3 is TGTGCCAGCAGGCCCGACGGCTCAAATTCACCCCTCCACTTT. The chain links TRBV6-1 to TRBJ1-6; no definite D call. This CDR3 spans 14 amino acids. The germline V and J ends were trimmed by 6 bases and 7 bases, with 13 bases remaining between them. From germline, CDR1 is MNHNS and CDR2 SASEGT.

V usage is TRBV11-2 and J usage is TRBJ2-7; TRBD2 agrees at 15 bases. This CDR3 region has 16 residues. CDR1 and CDR2 (germline): SGHAT, FQNNGV. V trimming: 4 bases; J trimming: 6 bases; junction bases outside the gene matches: 7. CDR3 sequence reads: CASSSGTSGGRFEQYF. For the CDR3, the DNA is TGTGCCAGCAGCTCCGGGACTAGCGGGGGGCGATTCGAGCAGTACTTC.

This clonotype was detected a few times. This rearrangement joins TRBV7-2 to TRBJ1-2; possible D gene TRBD1, 6 bases. V was shortened by 4 bases and J by 4 bases, with 16 bases between the two germline ends. The CDR3 has 15 amino acids. Germline loops: CDR1 SGHTA, CDR2 FQGNSA. The CDR3 coding sequence is TGTGCCAGCAGCTGGGGTGGGGGGCGAAGCTATGGCTACACCTTC. Amino acids: CASSWGGGRSYGYTF.

V is TRBV2 and J is TRBJ2-2, with a possible D match to TRBD2 (5 bases). V was cut by 7 bases and J by 4 bases, with 13 bases left in between. The CDR3 is 14 residues long. Germline V gene sequence: CDR1 SNHLY, CDR2 FYNNEI. CDR3 DNA sequence: TGTGCCAGCATCAACGGACTGTCCACCGGGGAGCTGTTTTTT. Amino acids: CASINGLSTGELFF.

V gene TRBV12-3 or TRBV12-4 combines with J gene TRBJ1-5; D gene uncertain. The ends were cut back, 3 bases at V and 4 bases at J, with 7 bases in the middle. This CDR3 comprises 13 residues. CDR3: CASSFARNQPQHF. The CDR3 nucleotides are TGTGCCAGCAGTTTTGCCAGGAATCAGCCCCAGCATTTT.

The chain combines TRBV24-1 with TRBJ2-2, with 10 nucleotides matching TRBD2. CDR3 length: 16 residues. Trimming took 3 bases from V and 5 from J; bases not matched to a gene: 5. From germline, CDR1 is KGHDR and CDR2 SFDVKD. The DNA for the CDR3 is TGTGCCACCAGTGATCCGGGACTAGCGCCGACCGGGGAGCTGTTTTTT. Protein: CATSDPGLAPTGELFF.

The J gene is TRBJ1-4, the V gene TRBV19; 9 nucleotides match TRBD1. This CDR3 is 17 amino acids long. CDR1 is LNHDA and CDR2 is SQIVND in the germline V gene (reference sequence). The V and J ends lost 9 bases and 0 bases, in that order; junction bases with no gene match: 11. CDR3 in DNA: TGTGCCAGCCATGCATGGGGACAGGGACCAACTAATGAAAAACTGTTTTTT. Its translation is CASHAWGQGPTNEKLFF. The variable domain in full, completed from reference TRBV19 and TRBJ1-4, reads DGGITQSPKYLFRKEGQNVTLSCEQNLNHDAMYWYRQDPGQGLRLIYYSQIVNDFQKGDIAEGYSVSREKKESFPLTVTSAQKNPTAFYLCASHAWGQGPTNEKLFFGSGTQLSVL.

The chain is built from TRBV20-1 and TRBJ1-4; tentative D call: TRBD1 (5 bases). Germline V lookup: CDR1 DFQATT, CDR2 SNEGSKA (reference sequence). Trimming pared 0 bases from V and 7 bases from J, leaving 12 bases between. The CDR3 loop spans 14 amino acids. The CDR3 sequence: CSARDWQGSEKLFF. The CDR3 DNA follows: TGCAGTGCTAGAGATTGGCAGGGAAGTGAAAAACTGTTTTTT.

V gene TRBV7-2 combines with J gene TRBJ1-2; 8 bases are a match to TRBD1. The CDR3 runs 17 residues. CDR1 is SGHTA, CDR2 FQGNSA, per germline. Trimming cost V 8 bases and J 2 bases; bases outside gene matches: 16. CDR3: CASYARRTGKGNYGYTF. CDR3 in DNA: TGTGCCAGCTACGCCCGGCGGACAGGGAAGGGGAACTATGGCTACACCTTC.

This chain uses TRBV4-3 with TRBJ1-6; D gene ambiguous. Trimming removed 4 bases from V and 6 bases from J, with 19 bases in between. CDR3 length: 17 residues. Per germline, CDR1 LGHNA and CDR2 YSLEER. CDR3 amino acids: CASSRGGLGDFNSPLHF. CDR3 nucleotide sequence: TGCGCCAGCAGCCGGGGTGGCCTGGGTGATTTTAATTCACCCCTCCACTTT.

V usage is TRBV27 and J usage is TRBJ2-1, with 14 bases identical to TRBD2. Germline trimming cut 6 bases from V and 10 bases from J; bases unmatched to any gene: 8. Germline CDR1 MNHEY, CDR2 SMNVEV (reference sequence). The CDR3 extends over 15 amino acids. As DNA, the CDR3 is TGTGCCAGCAGGGCGACTAGCGGGGGGGCCTGGGAGCAGTTCTTC. Its translation is CASRATSGGAWEQFF.

The chain uses TRBV20-1 and TRBJ2-3; the match to TRBD2 covers 13 bases. The CDR3 has 15 residues. Germline CDR1 and CDR2: DFQATT and SNEGSKA (reference sequence). J was trimmed by 2 bases and V by 6 bases; bases with no gene match: 5. The chain's CDR3 is CSAPGLAGVTDTQYF. CDR3 in DNA: TGCAGTGCCCCCGGACTAGCGGGAGTCACAGATACGCAGTATTTT.

The chain uses TRBV19 and TRBJ2-7; no firm D call. The V gene's germline CDR1 is LNHDA and CDR2 SQIVND (reference sequence). Trimming took off 5 bases at V and 3 bases at J, with 8 bases between the two ends. The CDR3 length is 12 residues. CDR3 region: CASSERDYEQYF. The DNA of the CDR3 is TGTGCCAGTAGTGAGAGAGACTACGAGCAGTACTTC. Complete variable domain (other parts from reference TRBV19 and TRBJ2-7): DGGITQSPKYLFRKEGQNVTLSCEQNLNHDAMYWYRQDPGQGLRLIYYSQIVNDFQKGDIAEGYSVSREKKESFPLTVTSAQKNPTAFYLCASSERDYEQYFGPGTRLTVT.

This rearrangement joins TRBV27 to TRBJ2-7, with 8 bases lining up with TRBD2. V lost 3 bases to trimming and J lost 2 bases; unmatched junction nucleotides: 12. CDR1 and CDR2 from the germline V gene are MNHEY and SMNVEV (reference sequence). The CDR3 runs to 17 residues. In DNA, the CDR3 is TGTGCCAGCAGTTTGTCTCTTGGCGGGAGGACCCCCTACGAGCAGTACTTC. It specifies CASSLSLGGRTPYEQYF.

The CDR3, as DNA: TGCGCCAGCAGCCAAGAGGTCCGGTTGGACTACAATGAGCAGTTCTTC. Protein: CASSQEVRLDYNEQFF. This chain joins TRBV4-1 and TRBJ2-1; D gene uncertain. Trimming pared 0 bases from V and 3 bases from J, leaving 12 bases between. CDR3 length: 16 amino acids. The germline CDR1 and CDR2 sequences are MGHRA and YSYEKL.

This clonotype turned up a few times. The CDR3 DNA is TGTGCCACCAGTGATCCGACGGGGGTATTGGTTGATACGCAGTATTTT. This encodes CATSDPTGVLVDTQYF. V gene TRBV24-1 combines with J gene TRBJ2-3; tentatively, D is TRBD2 (6 bases). V gave up 3 bases and J gave up 6 bases, with 18 bases separating them. This CDR3 region has 16 residues. In germline, CDR1 is KGHDR, CDR2 SFDVKD.

The gene calls are TRBV20-1 and TRBJ1-6; maybe TRBD1 (6 bases). Deletions cut 5 bases from V and 0 bases from J, with 26 bases between. CDR1 is DFQATT, CDR2 SNEGSKA, per germline (reference sequence). The CDR3 extends over 20 amino acids. The CDR3 spells CSAPLLGPAGASSYNSPLHF. The CDR3 DNA reads as TGCAGTGCTCCCCTTCTCGGACCCGCGGGGGCGAGCTCCTATAATTCACCCCTCCACTTT.

This clonotype was found a few times. The chain joins TRBV6-1 to TRBJ2-7; 10 bases are a match to TRBD2. Trimming at V came to 5 bases and at J to 7 bases, leaving 8 bases not matched to a gene. Germline lookup yields CDR1 MNHNS and CDR2 SASEGT. The CDR3 is 14 amino acids. CDR3 sequence (DNA): TGTGCCAGCAGTCGTCTAGCGGGGGTAGTTGAGCAGTACTTC. Its protein is CASSRLAGVVEQYF.

In this sample, this clonotype turned up a few times. The chain couples TRBV27 to TRBJ2-3, with 7 positions matching TRBD2. The CDR3 has 17 amino acids. From germline, CDR1 is MNHEY and CDR2 SMNVEV (reference sequence). With 5 bases clipped from V and 6 bases from J, the junction kept 17 bases outside the gene matches. The CDR3 DNA follows: TGTGCCAGCAGTCCAACCACGACAGACCGGGGGGACGATACGCAGTATTTT. Protein sequence: CASSPTTTDRGDDTQYF.

In this sample, this clonotype is large. This chain uses TRBV4-2 with TRBJ2-7; no firm D call. Looked up from germline, CDR1 is LGHNA and CDR2 is YNFKEQ. This CDR3 is 13 amino acids long. Trimming left V 4 bases short and J 9 bases short, with 16 bases between. The CDR3 loop is CASSLDIGVRQYF. In DNA, the CDR3 is TGTGCCAGCAGCCTAGACATTGGGGTAAGGCAGTACTTC.